This T cell receptor (beta chain) was documented in a study of T cell repertoires in cytomegalovirus infection. Turning to the study itself: Matching HLA type, along with CMV infection, was indicated by public TCR beta signatures.

The CDR3 is 13 residues long. Germline values: CDR1 MNHEY, CDR2 SMNVEV (reference sequence). Trimming cost V 3 bases and J 5 bases, with 10 bases left between them. From the reads, TCRdb called clonotypes with MiXCR, one entry per CDR3 protein. This sample carries about half a million distinct CDR3 sequences, about 33% of them seen once, and the ten largest clones take roughly 15%. In its sample, this clonotype was seen a few times. Its antigen is unknown. Overall study results and limits: Dominant in the ex vivo response were TCR beta clonotypes restricted by HLA-C and specific for CMV. People with CMV and the relevant HLA were identified by cumulative public TCR beta family frequency.

The sequence derives from a human donor in good health (CMV status not recorded). Some clones in this sample may be carry-over from other donors' samples. The chain combines TRBV27 with TRBJ1-1, with unresolved D. The sample consisted of cultured PBMCs, taken from culture after CMV antigen stimulation. The CDR3 DNA reads TGTGCCAGCAGTTTCGAGGTGGAGACTGAAGCTTTCTTT. Residues: CASSFEVETEAFF.